This T cell receptor (beta chain) was sequenced in a study of OX40 agonist ivuxolimab in advanced cancers. As for the study in general: Age averaged 60 years (range about 23 to 85), and just over 80% were male. People who had prior anti-PD-1, anti-PD-L1 or anti-CTLA-4 therapy could take part, and roughly 44% had some.

By sample share, this clone is medium-sized. Its target is unknown. Study conclusions and caveats: Researchers report that CD8+ T cells had, on average, more expanded clones than CD4+. Dose levels from 0.1 to 3.0 mg/kg saw CD4+ and CD8+ blood T cells expand clonally by week 6.

V was cut by 2 bases and J by 4 bases, with 9 bases left in between. The germline V gene has CDR1 MNHEY and CDR2 SVGAGI. CDR3 length: 14 residues. TCRdb's table, derived via immunoSEQ multiplex PCR, lists solely in-frame clones and lacks some. This table has about 53,000 clones, roughly 84% appearing once. The V call is TRBV6-5, the J call TRBJ1-5; D not certain. The material sequenced was CD4+ or CD8+ T cells sorted from blood, taken in a trial of the OX40 agonist ivuxolimab. The sequence was collected from an adult with an advanced solid tumor such as melanoma, head and neck, liver or kidney cancer. The CDR3 spells CASSYGGANQPQHF. The CDR3 coding sequence is TGTGCCAGCAGTTACGGAGGCGCGAATCAGCCCCAGCATTTT.